This T cell receptor beta chain was captured by sequencing in a study of technical replicates of blood from a handful of donors. The CDR3 contains 14 residues. Trimming pared 3 bases from V and 0 bases from J, leaving 9 bases between. Germline V gene data show CDR1 as MDHEN and CDR2 as SYDVKM. Assay used: immunoSEQ multiplex PCR; TCRdb lists only in-frame clones, some missing. The table shows tens of thousands of clones, with over 90% occurring only once. A single count supports this clone. Sequencing was done on a sample of T cells isolated from PBMCs. This clonotype originated in a human donor in good health. The genes are TRBV28 and TRBJ2-7, with a tentative D call TRBD1 (6 bases). The CDR3, as DNA: TGTGCCAGCAGTTTCACAGGGAGCTCCTACGAGCAGTACTTC. Amino acid sequence: CASSFTGSSYEQYF.